This T cell receptor (beta chain) was sequenced in a study of graft-versus-host responses after intestinal transplantation. On the study more broadly: Uniformly, recipients were administered anti-thymocyte globulin induction with subsequent tacrolimus and steroids for three to four years.

Sequenced by immunoSEQ multiplex PCR; TCRdb stores in-frame clones only, minus some. This sample yields under 100,000 clones, of which about 90% are seen a single time; roughly 0.4% belongs to the top ten. Points on this clone: The antigen is unknown.

CDR3 length: 14 amino acids. The V gene's germline CDR1 is MNHEY and CDR2 SVGAGI. V dropped 6 bases and J dropped 0; count of bases not matched to a gene: 4. The receptor comes from a human donor who was the organ donor for an intestinal transplant. The source was unstimulated CD8+ T cells sorted from spleen or lymph node cells, collected before transplant. The chain is built from TRBV6-5 and TRBJ1-2; 7 nucleotides line up with TRBD1. The DNA for the CDR3 is TGTGCCAGCAGGGGACAGTTGTCTAACTATGGCTACACCTTC. Its translation is CASRGQLSNYGYTF.